This T cell receptor (beta chain) emerged from a study of T cells after yellow fever vaccination. This clonotype showed up just a few times. As TCR cDNA was made by 5'RACE template switching, a universal primer site and UMIs were added. TCRdb re-analysed the 5' RACE reads in MiXCR, keeping a single row per CDR3 protein. The data show around 73,000 distinct CDR3 sequences, around 7.7% seen once. In germline, CDR1 is LNHNV, CDR2 YYDKDF (reference sequence). The CDR3 has 13 amino acids. Deletions cut 0 bases from V and 3 bases from J, with 5 bases between. The material sequenced was CD8+ T cells sorted from PBMCs, taken on the day of the yellow fever booster vaccination. This receptor was identified in a young man who received the YFV17D yellow fever vaccine. This chain connects TRBV15 to TRBJ1-2; D not resolved. The CDR3 DNA follows: TGTGCCACCAGCAGAGATCAAGACTATGGCTACACCTTC. Encoded protein: CATSRDQDYGYTF.